This T cell receptor beta chain was profiled in a study of PD-1 blockade in classical Hodgkin lymphoma. Sequencing used immunoSEQ multiplex PCR; TCRdb keeps in-frame clones, though not all of them. This table has about 60,000 clones, about 92% appearing once. Patients all relapsed after autologous stem cell transplantation, and there was variation in brentuximab vedotin exposure. For this clone: Its cognate antigen is unknown.

Trimming cost V 8 bases and J 3 bases, with 10 bases left between them. The CDR3 runs 13 residues. CDR1 MNHEY and CDR2 SVGAGI come from the germline V gene. Study-wide results and limits: Complete responders matched newly diagnosed patients in baseline diversity. Patients who initiated nivolumab within 1 year of ASCT were excluded. Before treatment, TCR diversity in newly diagnosed patients was reportedly lower than in healthy donors.

This chain links TRBV6-5 with TRBJ1-4; D not resolved. The sequence derives from a human donor with classical Hodgkin lymphoma. Here the sequenced sample was peripheral blood mononuclear cells (PBMCs), taken at baseline. The CDR3 loop reads CASRDFPNEKLFF. As DNA, the CDR3 is TGTGCCAGCCGGGATTTCCCTAATGAAAAACTGTTTTTT.